The TCR beta chain under discussion was sequenced for a study of blood T cells in healthy people across ages. The CDR3 has 14 residues. V gave up 3 bases and J gave up 5 bases, with 13 bases separating them. Per germline, CDR1 ENHRY and CDR2 SYGVKD. Healthy individuals of Caucasian origin from Russia, aged roughly 6 to 95, served as donors. It was roughly 10 milliliters of peripheral blood that were drawn from each donor. There were at least 5.5 micrograms of total RNA extracted from every sample. For the second PCR, which ran for about 7 to 12 cycles, a sample-barcoded 5' primer and a J-beta primer mix were used. Sequencing recovered at least 3 million CDR3-containing paired-end reads from each sample. TCRdb called the 5' RACE reads again in MiXCR, with one record for every CDR3 protein. The profile shows more than 1,400,000 distinct CDR3 sequences, around two fifths of them singletons.

This clonotype was sampled from a woman aged 18-29 years in good health. Sequencing input: blood. The genes are TRBV10-3 and TRBJ1-1; a weak D match, TRBD1 (5 bases). The CDR3 bases are TGTGCCATCAGTGACATGGGTCGGGGGACTGAAGCTTTCTTT. This codes for CAISDMGRGTEAFF.